A single TCR beta chain is shown here with its context. Unmatched junction bases numbered 8, after V lost 7 bases and J lost 2 bases. This CDR3 contains 14 residues. Germline assignment: CDR1 SGHRS and CDR2 YFSETQ. TCRdb redid the calling of the 5' RACE reads with MiXCR, one entry per CDR3 protein. This sample has roughly 330,000 distinct CDR3 sequences, with 6.8% found just once. The data were taken from a study of T cells after yellow fever vaccination. The sample consisted of PBMCs, taken about 49 days after the first yellow fever vaccination. The sequence came from a man between 18 and 29 years old who received the YFV17D yellow fever vaccine. This chain uses TRBV5-1 with TRBJ2-7; TRBD1 agrees at 8 bases. CDR3 sequence (DNA): TGCGCCAGCGCCCGGGACAGGCCTGCCTACGAGCAGTACTTC. Amino acid sequence: CASARDRPAYEQYF.